This T cell receptor (beta chain) is from a study of blood T cell repertoires in COVID-19. Measured with immunoSEQ multiplex PCR; TCRdb has only the in-frame clones, and not every one. Among more than 250,000 clones listed, 87% were seen once. Participant-given clinical history determined each cohort assignment. V was shortened by 2 bases and J by 8 bases, with 13 bases between the two germline ends. The germline V gene has CDR1 SGHTA and CDR2 FQGTGA. This CDR3 comprises 14 residues. The receptor was isolated from a woman aged 25 to 45 who had recovered from COVID-19. Sequences were obtained from PBMCs or T cells enriched from blood (not recorded which). The chain carries TRBV7-3 and TRBJ2-1; no clear D. In nucleotides, the CDR3 is TGTGCCAGCAGCTTAGGAGCTGGCAAGGATGAGCAGTTCTTC. Translation: CASSLGAGKDEQFF. Full variable domain (remainder filled in from reference TRBV7-3 and TRBJ2-1): GAGVSQTPSNKVTEKGKYVELRCDPISGHTALYWYRQSLGQGPEFLIYFQGTGAADDSGLPNDRFFAVRPEGSVSTLKIQRTERGDSAVYLCASSLGAGKDEQFFGPGTRLTVL.